A selection of T cell receptor beta chains follows, all from one sample in a study of blood T cell repertoires in COVID-19. Data came from immunoSEQ multiplex PCR; TCRdb stores just in-frame clones and leaves some out. The table records some 270,000 clones, approximately 85% of them present only once. The sequenced material came from peripheral blood. The source is a human donor with COVID-19, enrolled during active disease. The donor label of this sample is uncertain. Both conserved end residues are part of each CDR3. A D gene is named only where the DNA matches it firmly. Clone size is shown for a subset of rows, as once, few, many or a class of expanded clone.

j_call v_call clone_size d_call cdr3_nt cdr3_aa
TRBJ2-1 TRBV7-9 NA TRBD1 TGTGCCAGCAGCTTAGGAGATCTGAGTCGACAGGGGATTCTTGAGCAGTTCTTC CASSLGDLSRQGILEQFF
TRBJ1-4 TRBV27 NA TRBD1 TGTGCCAGCAGGGGACAGAGGCCCTCAACTAATGAAAAACTGTTTTTT CASRGQRPSTNEKLFF
TRBJ2-3 TRBV29-1 NA TRBD1 TGCAGCGTTGGGACAGGTCAAGATACGCAGTATTTT CSVGTGQDTQYF
TRBJ2-5 TRBV5-1 NA NA TGCGCCAGCAGCCTTACAGGGTCGCGAGAGACCCAGTACTTC CASSLTGSRETQYF
TRBJ1-2 TRBV15 NA NA TGTGCCACCAGCAGAGATCCCAGGGTTGGCTACACCTTC CATSRDPRVGYTF
TRBJ2-3 TRBV15 NA TRBD2 TGTGCCACCCGCGGACTAGGTACAGATACGCAGTATTTT CATRGLGTDTQYF
TRBJ1-1 TRBV20-1 NA NA TGCAGTGCTAGTATAGGGGAGAACACTGAAGCTTTCTTT CSASIGENTEAFF
TRBJ1-2 TRBV6-5 NA TRBD1 TGTGCCAGCAGCCCCTCGGGGACAGGGGCAGGTGGCTACACCTTC CASSPSGTGAGGYTF
TRBJ1-2 TRBV18 NA TRBD1 TGTGCCAGCTCACCATCCGGACAGGGGTACGGCTACACCTTC CASSPSGQGYGYTF
TRBJ1-2 TRBV5-1 NA NA TGCGCCAGCAGCTTGGCCCAGATGGAGGGCCACAACTATGGCTACACCTTC CASSLAQMEGHNYGYTF
TRBJ1-1 TRBV11-3 NA NA TGTGCCAGCAGCGTTACAGAGAACACTGAAGCTTTCTTT CASSVTENTEAFF
TRBJ2-5 TRBV11-2 NA TRBD2 TGTGCCAGCAGCTTAGGCCTAGCGGGAGGGGGCGCAGAGACCCAGTACTTC CASSLGLAGGGAETQYF
TRBJ2-2 TRBV5-1 NA TRBD2 TGCGCCAGCAGCCGTAGACTAGCAGACACCGGGGAGCTGTTTTTT CASSRRLADTGELFF
TRBJ1-5 TRBV28 few NA TGTGCCAGCAGCCAAGTCCCCCCCGGCAGGGGAGAACAGCCCCAGCATTTT CASSQVPPGRGEQPQHF
TRBJ2-1 TRBV5-6 NA NA TGTGCCAGCAGCTTGTTTATAGCGACTACCTACAATGAGCAGTTCTTC CASSLFIATTYNEQFF
TRBJ2-1 TRBV24-1 NA NA TGTGCCACCAGTCACCCCCTTGGGGGGATCGGCAATGAGCAGTTCTTC CATSHPLGGIGNEQFF
TRBJ1-1 TRBV18 NA TRBD1 TGTGCCAGCTCGGGACAGGGTTTGAACACTGAAGCTTTCTTT CASSGQGLNTEAFF
TRBJ2-1 TRBV27 NA TRBD2 TGTGCCAGCAGTCCTCTCGGGACTAGCGAGAACAATGAGCAGTTCTTC CASSPLGTSENNEQFF
TRBJ1-4 TRBV3-1/TRBV3-2 NA TRBD1 TGTGCCAGCAGCCAGGCCACAGGGGGCGACAATGAAAAACTGTTTTTT CASSQATGGDNEKLFF
TRBJ2-2 TRBV7-3 many TRBD2 TGTGCCAGCAGCCTAGCGGGAGGAGGAACCGGGGAGCTGTTTTTT CASSLAGGGTGELFF
TRBJ2-5 TRBV10-3 NA NA TGTGCCATCAGTGAGGCGAGGGGGGGAGGGGAGACCCAGTACTTC CAISEARGGGETQYF
TRBJ2-4 TRBV11-2 NA NA TGTGCCAGCAGCTTACGATGGGCTCGGCGGGCTGACTACATTCAGTACTTC CASSLRWARRADYIQYF
TRBJ1-5 TRBV11-3 NA TRBD1 TGTGCCAGCAGCCGAGACAGGGGGAGCAATCAGCCCCAGCATTTT CASSRDRGSNQPQHF
TRBJ1-5 TRBV24-1 NA NA TGTGCCACCAGTGATTTGCTCAGGGGAGGGTATAGCAATCAGCCCCAGCATTTT CATSDLLRGGYSNQPQHF
TRBJ2-2 TRBV24-1 NA NA TGTGCCACCAGTGATTTGAGGGGCCCTCCTTTTACCGGGGAGCTGTTTTTT CATSDLRGPPFTGELFF
TRBJ2-7 TRBV5-1 NA TRBD2 TGCGCCAGCAGCCCGGGAACTAGCGGGAGGGGGAGGTACGAGCAGTACTTC CASSPGTSGRGRYEQYF
TRBJ1-1 TRBV28 NA NA TGTGCCAGCAGTTTCACACAGTCGAACACTGAAGCTTTCTTT CASSFTQSNTEAFF
TRBJ1-5 TRBV24-1 NA TRBD1 TGTGCCACCAGTGTTACAGGGGGCAATCAGCCCCAGCATTTT CATSVTGGNQPQHF
TRBJ1-5 TRBV11-2 few TRBD1 TGTGCCAGCAGCTTAGCTGCAGGGGGTAGACAGCCCCAGCATTTT CASSLAAGGRQPQHF
TRBJ2-7 TRBV7-2 few TRBD2 TGTGCCAGCAGCTCAAGCGGGAGAGGGGAGTACTTC CASSSSGRGEYF
TRBJ1-5 TRBV5-1 NA TRBD1 TGCGCCAGCAGCCTATCGACAGGGTCCAATCAGCCCCAGCATTTT CASSLSTGSNQPQHF
TRBJ2-3 TRBV2 NA NA TGTGCCAGCAGTGAGGGACACGCGAGCACAGATACGCAGTATTTT CASSEGHASTDTQYF
TRBJ1-6 TRBV9 NA TRBD1 TGTGCCAGCAGACCGGCCGGGACAGATAATTCACCCCTCCACTTT CASRPAGTDNSPLHF
TRBJ2-7 TRBV3-1/TRBV3-2 NA TRBD2 TGTGCCAGCAGCCAAAGTAGCGGGAGCAACGAGCAGTACTTC CASSQSSGSNEQYF
TRBJ2-3 TRBV4-3 NA TRBD2 TGCGCCAGCAGCCAAGACCGTGGCGGGAGGACAGATACGCAGTATTTT CASSQDRGGRTDTQYF
TRBJ1-6 TRBV3-1/TRBV3-2 NA NA TGTGCCAGCAGCCAAGGGACAAGGAATTCACCCCTCCACTTT CASSQGTRNSPLHF
TRBJ1-1 TRBV7-3 NA NA TGTGCCAGCAGCCGAGAAAACACTGAAGCTTTCTTT CASSRENTEAFF
TRBJ1-1 TRBV28 few NA TGTGCCTCAGTTAAGAGGGACTCCGTACGAGCTTTCTTT CASVKRDSVRAFF
TRBJ2-7 TRBV6-2/TRBV6-3 NA NA TGTGCCAGCAGTTTGCTGACTCCTAGGACTTACGAGCAGTACTTC CASSLLTPRTYEQYF
TRBJ2-3 TRBV30 NA TRBD2 TGTGCCTGGACTCGAAAGACTAGCGGGAGCACAGATACGCAGTATTTT CAWTRKTSGSTDTQYF
TRBJ2-7 TRBV3-1/TRBV3-2 few TRBD2 TGTGCCAGCAGCCCCCGGGCTCGGACTAGCGGGAGGAGGGCGCTAGTAGAGCAGTACTTC CASSPRARTSGRRALVEQYF
TRBJ1-2 TRBV12-3/TRBV12-4 NA TRBD1 TGTGCCAGCAGCCAGGACAGGGGGGGTGGCTACACCTTC CASSQDRGGGYTF
TRBJ2-7 TRBV6-5 NA TRBD1 TGTGCCAGCAACCCAACGAGGACAGGGGCCAACGAGCAGTACTTC CASNPTRTGANEQYF
TRBJ2-3 TRBV6-2/TRBV6-3 NA NA TGTGCCAGCAGTTACTCGACAAATCCCGGGGGACCCACAGATACGCAGTATTTT CASSYSTNPGGPTDTQYF
TRBJ2-7 TRBV6-6 few NA TGTGCCAGCAGTACAGGAGCAGTGAGCTCCTACGAGCAGTACTTC CASSTGAVSSYEQYF
TRBJ1-3 TRBV5-1 NA TRBD1 TGCGCCAGCAGCCTAGGACAGGGCCTAGGCTCTGGAAACACCATATATTTT CASSLGQGLGSGNTIYF
TRBJ2-7 TRBV24-1 few NA TGTGCCACCAGTGATTTTTCCACAAGAGGGCAGTACTTC CATSDFSTRGQYF
TRBJ1-1 TRBV11-2 NA TRBD1 TGTGCCAGCAGCTTGGGGGGGACAGGGGGCACTGAAGCTTTCTTT CASSLGGTGGTEAFF
TRBJ2-7 TRBV5-4 NA NA TGTGCCAGCAGCTTAGGGGGATCGACTGGAATCTACGAGCAGTACTTC CASSLGGSTGIYEQYF
TRBJ2-7 TRBV29-1 NA TRBD1 TGCAGCGTTGGACGGGGAGGACAGGGGGACTACGAGCAGTACTTC CSVGRGGQGDYEQYF
TRBJ2-7 TRBV28 NA TRBD1 TGTGCCAGCCGAGGGGGAGGACAGGGTGGTTATTGGCAGTACTTC CASRGGGQGGYWQYF
TRBJ1-1 TRBV4-3 NA NA TGCGCCAGCAGCCCCTCGGCAGGGTTTGTCACTGAAGCTTTCTTT CASSPSAGFVTEAFF